The rows below give T cell receptor beta chains drawn from one sample of a study of T cell responses to AZD1222 COVID-19 vaccine. Some clones are missing from TCRdb's copy, which holds only in-frame ones; the method was immunoSEQ multiplex PCR. The sample carries approximately 140,000 clones, about 90% recorded once. The material sequenced was peripheral blood, taken 28 days after the second AZD1222 dose. The source of these receptors is an adult who received the AZD1222 COVID-19 vaccine. Both conserved end residues are part of each CDR3. Fields, in order: clone size, V gene, J gene, CDR3 protein. Size tells how often a clone was seen (once, few, many) or the class of an expanded clone, and some rows leave it out.

NA	TRBV5-4	TRBJ2-5	CASTPSLQETQYF
once	TRBV30	TRBJ1-6	CAWSKGRGRLKSPLHF
NA	TRBV12-3/TRBV12-4	TRBJ2-7	CASSDDSYEQYF
NA	TRBV6-5	TRBJ1-2	CASSYSRGEGYGYTF
NA	TRBV5-4	TRBJ2-5	CASSITWGQETQYF
NA	TRBV20-1	TRBJ1-2	CSASSGLIYGYTF
NA	TRBV11-2	TRBJ2-3	CASSIRGVALTDTQYF
NA	TRBV4-1	TRBJ1-1	CASSQVLLDTEAFF
NA	TRBV10-1	TRBJ2-2	CASSESDPTNTGELFF
NA	TRBV7-2	TRBJ2-1	CASSFGQGLNEQFF
NA	TRBV7-9	TRBJ2-1	CASSPRGTSGYNEQFF
once	TRBV28	TRBJ1-3	CASSPAQGVPGNTIYF
NA	TRBV23-1	TRBJ1-4	CASSHGGTEATTNEKLFF
once	TRBV7-9	TRBJ1-2	CASSLGEHPMYYGYTF
NA	TRBV4-2	TRBJ1-2	CASSQAGTGGDGYTF
NA	TRBV12-3/TRBV12-4	TRBJ1-5	CASSLKDQPQHF
NA	TRBV29-1	TRBJ2-7	CSVQGQGSYEQYF
NA	TRBV6-6	TRBJ1-2	CASSPGGGGYYGYTF
few	TRBV9	TRBJ1-1	CASSPRGTEAFF
NA	TRBV10-3	TRBJ2-2	CAISESGSRAPLERPANTGELFF
NA	TRBV30	TRBJ1-3	CAWSQDKGFGGNTIYF
NA	TRBV9	TRBJ2-3	CASSPSGGTSTDTQYF
once	TRBV7-8	TRBJ2-7	CASSPGAGAAEQYF
NA	TRBV5-1	TRBJ1-1	CASSLGQVGNTEAFF
NA	TRBV9	TRBJ2-1	CASSVGAAISYNEQFF
once	TRBV30	TRBJ1-2	CAWSVITATNYGYTF
once	TRBV7-2	TRBJ1-5	CASSSGVSQPQHF
NA	TRBV12-3/TRBV12-4	TRBJ1-2	CASTDGQGRGYTF
NA	TRBV5-1	TRBJ2-7	CASSLDGQGPYEQYF
NA	TRBV30	TRBJ1-4	CAWSVRQGWEKLFF
NA	TRBV5-1	TRBJ1-2	CASSPDIGDYGYTF
NA	TRBV5-1	TRBJ1-1	CASSVRENTEAFF
once	TRBV11-2	TRBJ1-1	CASSFEGIMNTEAFF
NA	TRBV7-2	TRBJ2-7	CASSSRARDRYYF
few	TRBV7-2	TRBJ1-5	CASSLAAGTGNQPQHF
NA	TRBV9	TRBJ2-3	CASSVTGGTLTDTQYF
NA	TRBV5-1	TRBJ2-3	CASSFQGQSTDTQYF
once	TRBV11-3	TRBJ1-3	CASSGQGAEGNTIYF
NA	TRBV5-8	TRBJ1-2	CASSLERGPGRGYTF
NA	TRBV24-1	TRBJ2-5	CATSDGTPGRETQYF
NA	TRBV12-3/TRBV12-4	TRBJ1-5	CASSFDSNQPQHF
NA	TRBV19	TRBJ2-7	CASSSAARAGEQYF
few	TRBV19	TRBJ2-1	CASNQGPPNEQFF
once	TRBV2	TRBJ2-2	CASGGQGAVTGELFF
NA	TRBV19	TRBJ2-1	CASSIGWARGIYNEQFF
NA	TRBV30	TRBJ1-6	CAWSVDWTGDSPLHF
NA	TRBV5-4	TRBJ1-3	CASSSQVQGAALGNTIYF
NA	TRBV6-6	TRBJ2-7	CASSYSGTGLSYEQYF
NA	TRBV7-9	TRBJ1-3	CASSLAFGGSGNTIYF
NA	TRBV6-5	TRBJ1-2	CASSSGTADLNTF
NA	TRBV12-5	TRBJ2-6	CASGLVQGTGLTGANVLTF
NA	TRBV4-1	TRBJ1-2	CASSLRIPGGADYGYTF
NA	TRBV6-1	TRBJ2-1	CASSEAVGAGAWNEQFF
NA	TRBV10-3	TRBJ2-2	CAIGFSVAEGTGELFF